The TCR beta chain under discussion was sequenced for a study of OX40 agonist ivuxolimab in advanced cancers. Study findings and constraints: On average, CD8+ T cells had more expanded clones than CD4+.

Produced via immunoSEQ multiplex PCR; TCRdb's table is partial and in-frame only. This table has fewer than 90,000 clones, about 86% appearing once. Turning to this clone: The antigen remains unidentified.

Here the sequenced sample was CD4+ or CD8+ T cells sorted from blood, taken in a trial of the OX40 agonist ivuxolimab. The source is an adult with an advanced solid tumor such as melanoma, head and neck, liver or kidney cancer.

In DNA, the CDR3 is TGTGCCAGCAGCGTAGTTTCAGACCCTAGCAATGAGCAGTTCTTC. Protein sequence: CASSVVSDPSNEQFF. The J gene is TRBJ2-1, the V gene TRBV9; D remains ambiguous. Germline CDR1 is SGDLS and CDR2 is YYNGEE. Trimming removed 0 bases at V and 6 bases at J, with 13 bases between. This CDR3 is built from 15 residues.